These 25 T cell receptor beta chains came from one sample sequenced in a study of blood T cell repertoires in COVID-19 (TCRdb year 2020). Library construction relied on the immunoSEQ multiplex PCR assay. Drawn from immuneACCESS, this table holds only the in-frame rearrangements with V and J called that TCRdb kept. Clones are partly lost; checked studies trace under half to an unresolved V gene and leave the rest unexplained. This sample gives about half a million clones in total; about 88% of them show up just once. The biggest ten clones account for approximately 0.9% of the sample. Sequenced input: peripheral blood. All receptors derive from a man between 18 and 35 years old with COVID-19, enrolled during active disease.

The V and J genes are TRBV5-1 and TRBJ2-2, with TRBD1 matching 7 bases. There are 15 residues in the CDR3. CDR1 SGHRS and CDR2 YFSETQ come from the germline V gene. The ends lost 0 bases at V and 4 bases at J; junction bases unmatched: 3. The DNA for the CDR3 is TGCGCCAGCAGCTTGGACTCAGGGGGCACCGGGGAGCTGTTTTTT. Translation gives CASSLDSGGTGELFF.

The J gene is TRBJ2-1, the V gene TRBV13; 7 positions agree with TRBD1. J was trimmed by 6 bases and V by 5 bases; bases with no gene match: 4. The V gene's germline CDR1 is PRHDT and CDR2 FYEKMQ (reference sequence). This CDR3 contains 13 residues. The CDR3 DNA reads TGTGCCAGCAGCCGGGACAGACCCAATGAGCAGTTCTTC. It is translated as CASSRDRPNEQFF.

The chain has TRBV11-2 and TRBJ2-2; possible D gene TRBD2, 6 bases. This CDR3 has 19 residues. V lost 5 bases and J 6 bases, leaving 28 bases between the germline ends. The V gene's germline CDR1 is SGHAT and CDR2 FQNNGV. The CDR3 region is CASSTLRRDSTGVAGELFF. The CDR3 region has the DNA TGTGCCAGCAGCACACTTCGCCGGGACTCCACTGGTGTTGCCGGGGAGCTGTTTTTT.

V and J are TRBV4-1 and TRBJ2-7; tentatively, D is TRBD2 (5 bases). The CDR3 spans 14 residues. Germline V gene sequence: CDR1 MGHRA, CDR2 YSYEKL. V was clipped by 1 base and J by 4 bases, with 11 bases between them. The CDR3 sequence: CASSQVHGGYEQYF. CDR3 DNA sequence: TGCGCCAGCAGCCAAGTTCACGGAGGATACGAGCAGTACTTC.

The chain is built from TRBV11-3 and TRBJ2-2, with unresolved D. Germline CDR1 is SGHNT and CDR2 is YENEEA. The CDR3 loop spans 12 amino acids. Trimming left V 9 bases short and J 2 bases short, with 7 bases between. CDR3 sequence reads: CASRGNTGELFF. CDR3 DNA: TGTGCCAGTAGAGGAAACACCGGGGAGCTGTTTTTT.

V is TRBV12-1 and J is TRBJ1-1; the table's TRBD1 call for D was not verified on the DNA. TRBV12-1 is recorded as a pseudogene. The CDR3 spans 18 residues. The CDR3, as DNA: TGTGCCAGCAGCTTTGACTTTCAGGGGCCAGGGAGATGGACTGAAGCTTTCTTT. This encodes CASSFDFQGPGRWTEAFF.

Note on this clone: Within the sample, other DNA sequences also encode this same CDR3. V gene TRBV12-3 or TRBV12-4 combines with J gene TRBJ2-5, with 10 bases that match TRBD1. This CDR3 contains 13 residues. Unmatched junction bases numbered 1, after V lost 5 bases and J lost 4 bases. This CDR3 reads CASSRDRGETQYF. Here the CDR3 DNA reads TGTGCCAGCAGTCGGGACAGGGGAGAGACCCAGTACTTC.

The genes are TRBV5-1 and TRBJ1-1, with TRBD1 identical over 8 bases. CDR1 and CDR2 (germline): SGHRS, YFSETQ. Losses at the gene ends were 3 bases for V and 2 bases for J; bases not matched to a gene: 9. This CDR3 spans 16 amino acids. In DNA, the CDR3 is TGCGCCAGCAGCTCCATCACGGGACAGGTCAACACTGAAGCTTTCTTT. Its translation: CASSSITGQVNTEAFF.

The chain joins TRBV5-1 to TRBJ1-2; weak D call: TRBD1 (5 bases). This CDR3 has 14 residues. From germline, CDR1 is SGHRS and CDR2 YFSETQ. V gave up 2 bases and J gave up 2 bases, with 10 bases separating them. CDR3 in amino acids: CASSFGGRNYGYTF. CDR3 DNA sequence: TGCGCCAGCAGCTTCGGGGGTCGCAACTATGGCTACACCTTC.

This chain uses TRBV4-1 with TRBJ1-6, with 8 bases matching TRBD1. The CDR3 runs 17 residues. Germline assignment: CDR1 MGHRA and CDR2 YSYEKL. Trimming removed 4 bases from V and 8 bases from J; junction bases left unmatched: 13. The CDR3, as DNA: TGCGCCAGCAGCCGCCCGAGTGGGTACAGGGGGGATTCACCCCTCCACTTT. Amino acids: CASSRPSGYRGDSPLHF.

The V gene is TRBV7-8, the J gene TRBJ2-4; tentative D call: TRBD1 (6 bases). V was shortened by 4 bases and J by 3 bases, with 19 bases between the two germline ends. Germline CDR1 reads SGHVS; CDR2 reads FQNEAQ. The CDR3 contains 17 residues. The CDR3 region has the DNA TGTGCCAGCAGCTGGGGGACACCGGTTAATTTCAAAAACATTCAGTACTTC. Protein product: CASSWGTPVNFKNIQYF.

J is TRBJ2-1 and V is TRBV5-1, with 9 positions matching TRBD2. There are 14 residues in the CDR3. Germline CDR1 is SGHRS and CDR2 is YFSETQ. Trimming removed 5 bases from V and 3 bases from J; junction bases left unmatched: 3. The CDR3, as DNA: TGCGCCAGCAGGGGACTAGCCCTCTACAATGAGCAGTTCTTC. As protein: CASRGLALYNEQFF. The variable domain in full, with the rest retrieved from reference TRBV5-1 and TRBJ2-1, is KAGVTQTPRYLIKTRGQQVTLSCSPISGHRSVSWYQQTPGQGLQFLFEYFSETQRNKGNFPGRFSGRQFSNSRSEMNVSTLELGDSALYLCASRGLALYNEQFFGPGTRLTVL.

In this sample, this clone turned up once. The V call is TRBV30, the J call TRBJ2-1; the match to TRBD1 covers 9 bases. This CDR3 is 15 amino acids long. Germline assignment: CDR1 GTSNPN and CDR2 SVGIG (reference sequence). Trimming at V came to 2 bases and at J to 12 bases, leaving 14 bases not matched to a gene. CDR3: CAWSLDRGARNLQFF. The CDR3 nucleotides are TGTGCCTGGAGTCTCGACAGGGGGGCTCGAAATCTGCAGTTCTTC. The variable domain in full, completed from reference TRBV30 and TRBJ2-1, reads SQTIHQWPATLVQPVGSPLSLECTVEGTSNPNLYWYRQAAGRGLQLLFYSVGIGQISSEVPQNLSASRPQDRQFILSSKKLLLSDSGFYLCAWSLDRGARNLQFFGPGTRLTVL.

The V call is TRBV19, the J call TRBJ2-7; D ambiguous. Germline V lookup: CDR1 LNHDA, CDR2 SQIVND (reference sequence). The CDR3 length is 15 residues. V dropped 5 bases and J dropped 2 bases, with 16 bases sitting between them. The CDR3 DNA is TGTGCCAGTAGTCCCTCGGCCAGGTCTCCCTACGAGCAGTACTTC. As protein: CASSPSARSPYEQYF. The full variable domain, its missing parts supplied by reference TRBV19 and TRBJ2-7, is DGGITQSPKYLFRKEGQNVTLSCEQNLNHDAMYWYRQDPGQGLRLIYYSQIVNDFQKGDIAEGYSVSREKKESFPLTVTSAQKNPTAFYLCASSPSARSPYEQYFGPGTRLTVT.

The CDR3 sequence is CASSQGTGPPYGYTF. The CDR3 DNA follows: TGTGCCAGCAGCCAGGGGACAGGCCCCCCCTATGGCTACACCTTC. This rearrangement joins TRBV14 to TRBJ1-2, with 8 bases lining up with TRBD1. The CDR3 spans 15 residues. The germline gives CDR1 SGHDN, CDR2 FVKESK. Unmatched junction bases numbered 7, after V lost 3 bases and J lost 4 bases. The full variable domain, in which reference TRBV14 and TRBJ1-2 provide the parts outside the CDR3, is EAGVTQFPSHSVIEKGQTVTLRCDPISGHDNLYWYRRVMGKEIKFLLHFVKESKQDESGMPNNRFLAERTGGTYSTLKVQPAELEDSGVYFCASSQGTGPPYGYTFGSGTRLTVV.

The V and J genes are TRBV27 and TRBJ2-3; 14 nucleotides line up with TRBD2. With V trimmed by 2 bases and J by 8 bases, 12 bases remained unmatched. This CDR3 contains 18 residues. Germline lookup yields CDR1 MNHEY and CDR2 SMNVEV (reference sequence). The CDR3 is CASSLVPTSGRAKRTQYF. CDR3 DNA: TGTGCCAGCAGTTTAGTGCCGACTAGCGGGAGGGCCAAGCGTACGCAGTATTTT.

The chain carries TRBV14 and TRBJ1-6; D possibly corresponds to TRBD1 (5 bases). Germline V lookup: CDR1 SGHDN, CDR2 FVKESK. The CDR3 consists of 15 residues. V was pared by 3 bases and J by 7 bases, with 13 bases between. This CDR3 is CASSQPGGANSPLHF. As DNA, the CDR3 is TGTGCCAGCAGCCAGCCGGGTGGGGCCAATTCACCCCTCCACTTT.

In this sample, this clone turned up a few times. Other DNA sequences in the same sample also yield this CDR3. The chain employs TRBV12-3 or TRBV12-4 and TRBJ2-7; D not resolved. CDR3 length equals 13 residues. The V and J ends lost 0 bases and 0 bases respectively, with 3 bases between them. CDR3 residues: CASSLASSYEQYF. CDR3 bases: TGTGCCAGCAGTTTAGCGAGCTCCTACGAGCAGTACTTC.

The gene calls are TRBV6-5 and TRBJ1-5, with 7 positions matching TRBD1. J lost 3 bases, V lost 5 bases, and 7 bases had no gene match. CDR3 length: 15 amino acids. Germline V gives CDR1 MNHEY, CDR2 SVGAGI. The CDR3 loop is CASSTPGTDNQPQHF. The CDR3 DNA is TGTGCCAGCAGTACCCCCGGGACAGACAATCAGCCCCAGCATTTT.

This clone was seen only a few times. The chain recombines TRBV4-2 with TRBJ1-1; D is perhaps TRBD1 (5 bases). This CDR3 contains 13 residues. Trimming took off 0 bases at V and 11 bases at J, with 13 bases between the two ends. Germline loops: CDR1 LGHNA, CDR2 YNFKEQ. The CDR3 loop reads CASSQDLRDWAFF. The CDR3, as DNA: TGTGCCAGCAGCCAAGATCTCAGGGATTGGGCTTTCTTT.

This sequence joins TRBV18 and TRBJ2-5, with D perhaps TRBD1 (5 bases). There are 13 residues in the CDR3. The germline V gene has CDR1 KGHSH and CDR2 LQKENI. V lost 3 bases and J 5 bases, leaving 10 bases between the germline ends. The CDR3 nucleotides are TGTGCCAGCTCACCCAGGGAAGACGAGACCCAGTACTTC. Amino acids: CASSPREDETQYF.

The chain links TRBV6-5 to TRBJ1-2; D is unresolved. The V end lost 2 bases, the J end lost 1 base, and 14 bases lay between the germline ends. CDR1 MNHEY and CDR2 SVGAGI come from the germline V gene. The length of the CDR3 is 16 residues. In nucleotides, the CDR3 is TGTGCCAGCAGTTACACTTCTCCACCGAGTAACTATGGCTACACCTTC. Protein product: CASSYTSPPSNYGYTF.

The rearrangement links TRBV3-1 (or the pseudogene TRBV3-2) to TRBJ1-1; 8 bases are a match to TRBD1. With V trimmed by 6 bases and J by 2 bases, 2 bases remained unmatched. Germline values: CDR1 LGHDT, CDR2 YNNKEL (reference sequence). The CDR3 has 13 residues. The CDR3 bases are TGTGCCAGCAGGGGGACAGGAAACACTGAAGCTTTCTTT. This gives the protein CASRGTGNTEAFF.

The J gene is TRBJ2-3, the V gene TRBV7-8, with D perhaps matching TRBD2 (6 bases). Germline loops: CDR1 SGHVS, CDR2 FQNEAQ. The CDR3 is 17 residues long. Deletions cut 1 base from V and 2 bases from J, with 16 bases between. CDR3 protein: CASSLVLIGSYTDTQYF. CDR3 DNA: TGTGCCAGCAGCTTAGTTTTAATCGGGAGCTACACAGATACGCAGTATTTT.

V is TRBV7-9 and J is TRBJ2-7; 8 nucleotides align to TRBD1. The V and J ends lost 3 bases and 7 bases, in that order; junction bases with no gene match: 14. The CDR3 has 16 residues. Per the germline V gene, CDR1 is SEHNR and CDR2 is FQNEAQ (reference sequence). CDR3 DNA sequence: TGTGCCAGCAGCTTTGGCCTTTGGGGACAGGTACGGGAGCAGTACTTC. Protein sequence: CASSFGLWGQVREQYF.